This T cell receptor (beta chain) was captured in a study of CD8 T cells in Susac syndrome. Sequencing of TCR beta was performed on blood CD8+ and CD4+ T cells. The CD8+ and CD4+ T cells were negatively isolated, with the TEMRA cells enriched by FACS. Germline V gene sequence: CDR1 DFQATT, CDR2 SNEGSKA (reference sequence). The CDR3 contains 15 residues. Unmatched junction bases numbered 6, after V lost 5 bases and J lost 2 bases. RNA totalling about 0.5 to 1 ug underwent reverse transcription with random hexamers. An immunoSEQ multiplex PCR generated amplified TCR beta CDR3 products spanning 54 Vbeta and 13 Jbeta. Each CDR3 protein gets one entry after TCRdb re-called the immunoSEQ multiplex PCR reads with MiXCR. The top ten clones hold under 0.65% of a sample with about 80,000 distinct CDR3 sequences, 90% to 95% of them seen once.

The origin of this receptor is a human donor with multiple sclerosis. Sequencing was carried out using CD8+ T cells from PBMCs. The V gene is TRBV20-1, the J gene TRBJ2-3, with 11 bases fitting TRBD2. CDR3 region: CSAYRLAGTTDTQYF. The CDR3 DNA reads as TGCAGTGCTTACCGACTAGCGGGGACCACAGATACGCAGTATTTT.